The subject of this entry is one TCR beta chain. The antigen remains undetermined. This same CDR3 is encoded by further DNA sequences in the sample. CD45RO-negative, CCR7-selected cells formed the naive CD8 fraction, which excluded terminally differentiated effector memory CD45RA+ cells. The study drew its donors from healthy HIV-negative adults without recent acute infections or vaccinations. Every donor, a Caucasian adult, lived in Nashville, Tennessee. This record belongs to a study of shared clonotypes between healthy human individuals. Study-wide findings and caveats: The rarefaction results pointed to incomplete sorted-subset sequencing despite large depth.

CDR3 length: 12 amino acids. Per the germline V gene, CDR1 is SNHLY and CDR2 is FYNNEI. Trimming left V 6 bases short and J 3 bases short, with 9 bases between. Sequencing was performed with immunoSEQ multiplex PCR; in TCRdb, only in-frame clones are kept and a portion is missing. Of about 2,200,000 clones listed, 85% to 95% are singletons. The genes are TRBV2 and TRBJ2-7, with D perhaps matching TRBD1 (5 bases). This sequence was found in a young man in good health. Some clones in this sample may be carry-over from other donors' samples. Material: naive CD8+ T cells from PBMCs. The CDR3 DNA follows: TGTGCCAGCAGGGACAACCTCTACGAGCAGTACTTC. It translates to CASRDNLYEQYF.